This T cell receptor (beta chain) stems from a study of blood T cell repertoires in COVID-19. Looking at the study overall: Samples representing acute and convalescent COVID-19 were sourced from the United States, Italy and Spain.

Data came from immunoSEQ multiplex PCR; TCRdb stores just in-frame clones and leaves some out. The data contain 85,000 to 95,000 clones, approximately 86% of them singletons. The CDR3 covers 15 residues. Germline CDR1 and CDR2: LGHNA and YNFKEQ. The ends were cut back, 4 bases at V and 4 bases at J, with 14 bases in the middle. The sample consisted of peripheral blood. The TCR was taken from a woman of 80 years or more with acute or convalescent COVID-19. The V and J genes are TRBV4-2 and TRBJ2-1; D perhaps matches TRBD2 (6 bases). CDR3 in amino acids: CASSPDRRGYNEQFF. CDR3 in DNA: TGTGCCAGCAGCCCAGACCGGAGGGGATACAATGAGCAGTTCTTC.